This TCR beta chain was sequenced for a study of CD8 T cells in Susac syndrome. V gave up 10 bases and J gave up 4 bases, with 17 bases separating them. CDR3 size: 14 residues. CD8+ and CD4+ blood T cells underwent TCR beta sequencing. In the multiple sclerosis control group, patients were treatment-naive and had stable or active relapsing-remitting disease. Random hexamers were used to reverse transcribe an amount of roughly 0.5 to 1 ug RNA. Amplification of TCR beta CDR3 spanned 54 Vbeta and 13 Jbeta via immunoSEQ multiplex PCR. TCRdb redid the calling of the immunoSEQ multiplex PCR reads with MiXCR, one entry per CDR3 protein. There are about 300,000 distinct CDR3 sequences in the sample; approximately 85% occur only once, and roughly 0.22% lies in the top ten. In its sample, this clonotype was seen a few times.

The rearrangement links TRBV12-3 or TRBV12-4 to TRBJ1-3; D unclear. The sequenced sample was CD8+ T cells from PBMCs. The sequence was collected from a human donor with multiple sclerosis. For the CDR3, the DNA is TGTGCCACCTCACCCCCCCAAACCGGAAACACCATATATTTT. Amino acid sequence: CATSPPQTGNTIYF.